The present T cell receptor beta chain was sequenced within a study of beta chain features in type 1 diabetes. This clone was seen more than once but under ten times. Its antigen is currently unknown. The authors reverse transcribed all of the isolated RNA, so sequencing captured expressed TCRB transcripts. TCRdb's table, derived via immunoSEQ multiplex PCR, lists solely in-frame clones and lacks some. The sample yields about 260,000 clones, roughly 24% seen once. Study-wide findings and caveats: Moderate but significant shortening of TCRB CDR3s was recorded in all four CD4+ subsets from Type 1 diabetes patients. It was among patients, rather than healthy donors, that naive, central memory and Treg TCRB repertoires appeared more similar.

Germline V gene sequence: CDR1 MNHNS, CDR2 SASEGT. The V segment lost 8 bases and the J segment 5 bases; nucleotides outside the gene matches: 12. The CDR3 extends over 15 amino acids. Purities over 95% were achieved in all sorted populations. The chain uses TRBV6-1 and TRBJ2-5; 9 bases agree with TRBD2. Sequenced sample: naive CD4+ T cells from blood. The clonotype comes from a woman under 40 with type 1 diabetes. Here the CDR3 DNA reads TGTGCCAGCGGATCTGTCGCGGGAGGGTCGGAGACCCAGTACTTC. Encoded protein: CASGSVAGGSETQYF.